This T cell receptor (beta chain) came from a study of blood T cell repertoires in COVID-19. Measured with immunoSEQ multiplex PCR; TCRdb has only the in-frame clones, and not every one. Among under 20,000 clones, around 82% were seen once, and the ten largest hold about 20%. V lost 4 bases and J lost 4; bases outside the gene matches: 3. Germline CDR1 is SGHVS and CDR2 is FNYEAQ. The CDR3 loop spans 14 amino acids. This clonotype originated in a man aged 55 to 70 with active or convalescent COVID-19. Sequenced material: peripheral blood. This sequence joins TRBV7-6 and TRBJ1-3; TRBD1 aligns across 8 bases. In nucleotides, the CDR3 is TGTGCCAGCAGCTCGACAGGGGAGGGAAACACCATATATTTT. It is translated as CASSSTGEGNTIYF.